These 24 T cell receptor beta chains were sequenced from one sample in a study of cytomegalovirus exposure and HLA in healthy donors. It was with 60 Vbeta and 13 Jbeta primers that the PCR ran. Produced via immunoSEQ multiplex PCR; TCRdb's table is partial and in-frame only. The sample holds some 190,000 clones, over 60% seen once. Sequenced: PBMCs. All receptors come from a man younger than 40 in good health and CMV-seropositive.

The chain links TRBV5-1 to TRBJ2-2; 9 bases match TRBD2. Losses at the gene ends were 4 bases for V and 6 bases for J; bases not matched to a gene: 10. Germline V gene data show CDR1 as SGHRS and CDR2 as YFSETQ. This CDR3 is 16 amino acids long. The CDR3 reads CASSDLAGDPSGELFF. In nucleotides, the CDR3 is TGCGCCAGCAGCGACTTAGCGGGGGACCCATCCGGGGAGCTGTTTTTT.

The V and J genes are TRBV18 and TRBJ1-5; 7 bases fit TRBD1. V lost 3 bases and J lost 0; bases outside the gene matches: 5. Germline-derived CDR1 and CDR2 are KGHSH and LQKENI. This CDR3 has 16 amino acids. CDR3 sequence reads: CASSPGQVISNQPQHF. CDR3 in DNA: TGTGCCAGCTCACCTGGACAGGTTATTAGCAATCAGCCCCAGCATTTT. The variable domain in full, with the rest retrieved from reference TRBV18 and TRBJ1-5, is NAGVMQNPRHLVRRRGQEARLRCSPMKGHSHVYWYRQLPEEGLKFMVYLQKENIIDESGMPKERFSAEFPKEGPSILRIQQVVRGDSAAYFCASSPGQVISNQPQHFGDGTRLSIL.

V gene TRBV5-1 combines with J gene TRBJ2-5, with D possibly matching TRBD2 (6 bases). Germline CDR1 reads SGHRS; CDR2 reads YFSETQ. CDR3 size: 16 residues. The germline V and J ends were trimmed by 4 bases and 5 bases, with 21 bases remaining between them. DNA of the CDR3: TGCGCCAGCAGCCCCACCCCCGGGAGCGGAGGGGAGACCCAGTACTTC. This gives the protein CASSPTPGSGGETQYF.

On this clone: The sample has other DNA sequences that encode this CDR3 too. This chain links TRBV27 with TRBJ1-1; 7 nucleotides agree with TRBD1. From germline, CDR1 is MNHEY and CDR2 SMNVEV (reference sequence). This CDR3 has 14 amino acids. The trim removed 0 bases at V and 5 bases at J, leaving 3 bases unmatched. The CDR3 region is CASSLSQGGTEAFF. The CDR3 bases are TGTGCCAGCAGTTTATCGCAGGGGGGTACTGAAGCTTTCTTT.

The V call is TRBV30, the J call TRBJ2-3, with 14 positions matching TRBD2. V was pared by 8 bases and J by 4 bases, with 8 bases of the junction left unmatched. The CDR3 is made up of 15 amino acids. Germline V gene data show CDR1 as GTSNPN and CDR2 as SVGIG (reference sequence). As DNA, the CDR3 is TGTGCCGCCTCGACTAGCGGGAGGGCCGCAGATACGCAGTATTTT. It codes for CAASTSGRAADTQYF.

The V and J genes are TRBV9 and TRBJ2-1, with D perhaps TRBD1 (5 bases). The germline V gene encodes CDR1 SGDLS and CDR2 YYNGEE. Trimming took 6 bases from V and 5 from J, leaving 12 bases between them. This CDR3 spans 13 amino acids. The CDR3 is CASNSVGDNEQFF. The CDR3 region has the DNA TGTGCCAGCAACTCTGTAGGGGACAATGAGCAGTTCTTC. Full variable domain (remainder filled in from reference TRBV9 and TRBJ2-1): DSGVTQTPKHLITATGQRVTLRCSPRSGDLSVYWYQQSLDQGLQFLIQYYNGEERAKGNILERFSAQQFPDLHSELNLSSLELGDSALYFCASNSVGDNEQFFGPGTRLTVL.

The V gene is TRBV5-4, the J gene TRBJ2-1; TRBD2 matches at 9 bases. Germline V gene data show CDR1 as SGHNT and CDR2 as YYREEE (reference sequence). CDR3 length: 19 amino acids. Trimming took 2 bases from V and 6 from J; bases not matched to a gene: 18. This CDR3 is CASSFGGRGAGGPGNEQFF. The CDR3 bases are TGTGCCAGCAGCTTTGGGGGGCGGGGTGCGGGAGGGCCGGGCAATGAGCAGTTCTTC.

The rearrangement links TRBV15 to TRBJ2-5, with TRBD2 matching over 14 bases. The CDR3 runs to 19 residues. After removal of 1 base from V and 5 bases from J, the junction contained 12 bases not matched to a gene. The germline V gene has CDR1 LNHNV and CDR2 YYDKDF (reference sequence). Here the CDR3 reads CATSRGNLGLAGVGETQYF. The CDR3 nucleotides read TGTGCCACCAGCAGAGGGAATTTGGGACTAGCGGGAGTAGGTGAGACCCAGTACTTC.

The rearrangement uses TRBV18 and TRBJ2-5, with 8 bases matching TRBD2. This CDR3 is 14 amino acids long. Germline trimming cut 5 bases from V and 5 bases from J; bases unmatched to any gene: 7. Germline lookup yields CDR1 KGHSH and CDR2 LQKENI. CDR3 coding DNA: TGTGCCAGCTCAACCGCTAGCGGGCATGAGACCCAGTACTTC. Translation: CASSTASGHETQYF.

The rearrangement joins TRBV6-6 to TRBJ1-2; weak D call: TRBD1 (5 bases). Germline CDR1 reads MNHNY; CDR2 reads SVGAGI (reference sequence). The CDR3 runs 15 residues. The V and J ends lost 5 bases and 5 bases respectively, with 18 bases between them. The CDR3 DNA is TGTGCCAGCAGTCGATATATAGGAGGGGCTTATGGCTACACCTTC. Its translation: CASSRYIGGAYGYTF.

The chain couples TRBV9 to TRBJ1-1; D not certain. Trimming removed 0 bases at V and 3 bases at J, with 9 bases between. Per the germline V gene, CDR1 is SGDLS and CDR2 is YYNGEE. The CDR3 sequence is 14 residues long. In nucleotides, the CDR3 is TGTGCCAGCAGCGTAGTGAGCGGGGACACTGAAGCTTTCTTT. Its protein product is CASSVVSGDTEAFF.

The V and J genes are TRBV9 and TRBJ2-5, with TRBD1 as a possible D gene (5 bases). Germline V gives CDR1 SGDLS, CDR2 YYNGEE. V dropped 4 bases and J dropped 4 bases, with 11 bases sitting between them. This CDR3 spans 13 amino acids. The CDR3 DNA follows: TGTGCCAGCAGCTTGAAGACAGCAGAGACCCAGTACTTC. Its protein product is CASSLKTAETQYF.

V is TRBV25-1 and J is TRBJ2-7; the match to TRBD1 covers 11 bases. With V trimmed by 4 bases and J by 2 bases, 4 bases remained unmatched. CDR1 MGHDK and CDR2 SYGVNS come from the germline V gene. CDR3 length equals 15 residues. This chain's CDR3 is CASSASGQGAYEQYF. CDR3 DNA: TGTGCCAGCAGTGCCTCGGGACAGGGGGCCTACGAGCAGTACTTC.

This CDR3 reads CASSSPDRVNSPLHF. The CDR3 region has the DNA TGTGCCAGCAGTTCCCCGGACAGGGTTAATTCACCCCTCCACTTT. V gene TRBV27 combines with J gene TRBJ1-6, with TRBD1 matching 8 bases. The CDR3 runs 15 residues. V shed 4 bases, J shed 6 bases, and the junction held 5 bases outside the gene matches. The germline gives CDR1 MNHEY, CDR2 SMNVEV (reference sequence).

The CDR3 protein is CASSLEAGGLDYGYTF. The CDR3, as DNA: TGTGCCAGCAGCTTAGAGGCCGGGGGGCTGGACTATGGCTACACCTTC. The gene calls are TRBV7-9 and TRBJ1-2, with D tentatively TRBD1 (6 bases). V was cut by 1 base and J by 3 bases, with 15 bases left in between. The CDR3 has 16 amino acids. CDR1 and CDR2 from the germline V gene are SEHNR and FQNEAQ (reference sequence).

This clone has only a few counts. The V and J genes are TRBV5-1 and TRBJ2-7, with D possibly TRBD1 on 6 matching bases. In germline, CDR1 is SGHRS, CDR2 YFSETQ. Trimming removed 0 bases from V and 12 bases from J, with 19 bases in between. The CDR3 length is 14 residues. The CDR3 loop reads CASSLDRAYKGMYF. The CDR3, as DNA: TGCGCCAGCAGCTTGGACAGGGCCTACAAGGGGATGTACTTC.

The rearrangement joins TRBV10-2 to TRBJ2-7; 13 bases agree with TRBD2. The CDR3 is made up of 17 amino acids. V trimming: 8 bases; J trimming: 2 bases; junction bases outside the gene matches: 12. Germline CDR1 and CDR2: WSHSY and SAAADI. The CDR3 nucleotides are TGCGCCAGCCTCCGGACTAGCGGGAGAGGGTGGACCTACGAGCAGTACTTC. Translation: CASLRTSGRGWTYEQYF.

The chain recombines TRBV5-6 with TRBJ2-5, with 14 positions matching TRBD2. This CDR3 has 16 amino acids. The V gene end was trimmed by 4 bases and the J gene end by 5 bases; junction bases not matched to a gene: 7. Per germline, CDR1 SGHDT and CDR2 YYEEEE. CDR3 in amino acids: CASSGRLAGGRETQYF. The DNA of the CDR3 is TGTGCCAGCAGCGGAAGACTAGCGGGGGGGAGGGAGACCCAGTACTTC.

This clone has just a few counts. The CDR3 coding sequence is TGTGCCAGCAGTCAGGGGACAGGGGGAGGCAATCAGCCCCAGCATTTT. Its translation: CASSQGTGGGNQPQHF. The genes are TRBV6-6 and TRBJ1-5, with TRBD1 matching over 11 bases. This CDR3 region has 16 residues. Germline CDR1 MNHNY, CDR2 SVGAGI (reference sequence). J gave up 2 bases and V 5 bases, and 5 bases lay outside the gene matches.

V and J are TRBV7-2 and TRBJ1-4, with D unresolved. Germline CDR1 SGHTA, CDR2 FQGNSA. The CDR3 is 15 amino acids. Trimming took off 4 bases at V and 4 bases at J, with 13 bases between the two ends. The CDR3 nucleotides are TGTGCCAGCAGCTCGCAAACGGGAATTAATGAAAAACTGTTTTTT. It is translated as CASSSQTGINEKLFF.

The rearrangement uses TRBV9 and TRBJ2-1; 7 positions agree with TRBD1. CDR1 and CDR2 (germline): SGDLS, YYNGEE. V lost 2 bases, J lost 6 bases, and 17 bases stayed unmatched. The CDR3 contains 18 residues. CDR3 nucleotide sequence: TGTGCCAGCAGCGTGGAAATTCTACAGGGGCATCCAGCCAATGAGCAGTTCTTC. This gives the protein CASSVEILQGHPANEQFF.

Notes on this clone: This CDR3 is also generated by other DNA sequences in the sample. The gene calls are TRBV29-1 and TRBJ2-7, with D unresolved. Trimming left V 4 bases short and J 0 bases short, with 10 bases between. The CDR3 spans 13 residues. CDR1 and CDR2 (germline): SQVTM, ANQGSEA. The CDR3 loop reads CSVAGHLSYEQYF. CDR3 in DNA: TGCAGCGTTGCTGGGCACCTCTCCTACGAGCAGTACTTC.

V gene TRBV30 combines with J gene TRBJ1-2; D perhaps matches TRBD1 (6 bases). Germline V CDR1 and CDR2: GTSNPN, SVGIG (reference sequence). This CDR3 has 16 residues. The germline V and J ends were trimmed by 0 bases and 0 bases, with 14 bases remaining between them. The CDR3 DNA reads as TGTGCCTGGAGTGTACAGGGTTTGACTTCTAACTATGGCTACACCTTC. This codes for CAWSVQGLTSNYGYTF.

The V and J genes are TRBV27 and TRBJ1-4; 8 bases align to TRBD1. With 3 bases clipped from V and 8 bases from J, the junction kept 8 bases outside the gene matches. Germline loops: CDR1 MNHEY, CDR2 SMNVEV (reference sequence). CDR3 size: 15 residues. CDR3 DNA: TGTGCCAGCAGTTTGTGGACAGGGAGGGGCGAAAAACTGTTTTTT. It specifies CASSLWTGRGEKLFF. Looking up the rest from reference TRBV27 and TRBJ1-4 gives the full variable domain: EAQVTQNPRYLITVTGKKLTVTCSQNMNHEYMSWYRQDPGLGLRQIYYSMNVEVTDKGDVPEGYKVSRKEKRNFPLILESPSPNQTSLYFCASSLWTGRGEKLFFGSGTQLSVL.